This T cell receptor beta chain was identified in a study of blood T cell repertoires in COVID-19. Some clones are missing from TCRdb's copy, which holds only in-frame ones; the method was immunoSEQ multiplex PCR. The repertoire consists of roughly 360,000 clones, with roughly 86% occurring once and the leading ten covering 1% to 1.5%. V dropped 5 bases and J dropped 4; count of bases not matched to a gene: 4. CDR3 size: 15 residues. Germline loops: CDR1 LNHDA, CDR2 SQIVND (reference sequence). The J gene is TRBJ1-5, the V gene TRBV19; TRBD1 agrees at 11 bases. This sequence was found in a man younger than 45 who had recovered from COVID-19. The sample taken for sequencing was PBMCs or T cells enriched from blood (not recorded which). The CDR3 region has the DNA TGTGCCAGTAGTTGGACAGGGGGCTTGAATCAGCCCCAGCATTTT. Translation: CASSWTGGLNQPQHF.